The clone carrying this T cell receptor beta chain was seen a handful of times. The data were obtained in a study of response to subunit inactivated influenza vaccine. One entry per CDR3 protein results from TCRdb running MiXCR on the RT-PCR reads. The top ten hold about 3% of the sample, which has roughly 540,000 distinct CDR3 sequences, roughly 25% seen once. These data were also filed under a second study, of T cells expressing NK-cell markers. As reported in that work: TCR beta cDNA was made by 5'RACE template switching with UMIs. Cells sorted as CD3+CD56+NKG2C+, CD3+CD56+NKG2C- and CD3+CD56-NKG2C+ T cells supplied the TCR beta repertoires. Several donors had dominant NKG2C+ clonotypes that comprised roughly 1.0-8% of their CD8+ T cells. Expanded NKG2C+ T cell clones had unclear HCMV specificity.

The specimen comprised CD4+ T cells sorted from PBMCs, sampled roughly 12 days after vaccination. The sequence came from a man over 45 who received an inactivated influenza vaccine.

CDR3 DNA sequence: TGTGCCAGCAGCCGTATAGCGGGAGGGTTGGATACGCAGTATTTT. Residues: CASSRIAGGLDTQYF. The J gene is TRBJ2-3, the V gene TRBV7-7, with 11 bases lining up with TRBD2. Per the germline V gene, CDR1 is SSHAT and CDR2 is FNYEAQ (reference sequence). The ends lost 5 bases at V and 6 bases at J; junction bases unmatched: 7. The CDR3 consists of 15 residues.